These T cell receptor beta chains were read from a single sample in a study of beta chain features in type 1 diabetes. Method: immunoSEQ multiplex PCR; TCRdb's copy keeps in-frame clones and lacks some. The sample contains 350,000 to 450,000 clones, roughly 14% of which appear only once. Sequenced input: naive CD4+ T cells from blood. The receptors stem from a young man in good health. Each CDR3 is given with its conserved first and last residue. The order of the fields is CDR3 DNA, CDR3 protein, V gene, D gene, clone size, J gene. D genes are given only for firm matches. Only part of the rows carry a size: once, few, many, or a class if the clone is expanded.

CDR3nt: TGCGCCAGCAGCTTGACTGGCACTTCACCCCTCCACTTT; CDR3aa: CASSLTGTSPLHF; v_gene: TRBV5-1; d_gene: -; abundance: few; j_gene: TRBJ1-6
CDR3nt: TGTGCCTGGAGGACCTCGGGGCGTCGAATCGAGACCCAGTACTTC; CDR3aa: CAWRTSGRRIETQYF; v_gene: TRBV30; d_gene: -; abundance: few; j_gene: TRBJ2-5
CDR3nt: TGTGCCAGCAGCGTATCAGGTGGGAACACAGATACGCAGTATTTT; CDR3aa: CASSVSGGNTDTQYF; v_gene: TRBV9; d_gene: -; abundance: few; j_gene: TRBJ2-3
CDR3nt: TGTGCCAGCAGCCCACAGACCCGGATAGACTATGGCTACACCTTC; CDR3aa: CASSPQTRIDYGYTF; v_gene: TRBV21-1; d_gene: -; abundance: few; j_gene: TRBJ1-2
CDR3nt: TGTGCCATCAGTGGGACAGTCACCGGGGAGCTGTTTTTT; CDR3aa: CAISGTVTGELFF; v_gene: TRBV10-3; d_gene: -; abundance: few; j_gene: TRBJ2-2
CDR3nt: TGTGCCAGCAGCGTAGGTGGGACTAGCGCGGAGACCCAGTACTTC; CDR3aa: CASSVGGTSAETQYF; v_gene: TRBV9; d_gene: TRBD2; abundance: few; j_gene: TRBJ2-5
CDR3nt: TGTGCCAGCAGCGTAGCGTCTTACAATGAGCAGTTCTTC; CDR3aa: CASSVASYNEQFF; v_gene: TRBV9; d_gene: -; abundance: few; j_gene: TRBJ2-1
CDR3nt: TGTGCCAGCAGCTTGGTCGGTACCAAAAACATTCAGTACTTC; CDR3aa: CASSLVGTKNIQYF; v_gene: TRBV5-6; d_gene: -; abundance: -; j_gene: TRBJ2-4
CDR3nt: TGTGCCAGCAGCTTAGTTCTGGGTGAGCAGTTCTTC; CDR3aa: CASSLVLGEQFF; v_gene: TRBV7-2; d_gene: -; abundance: few; j_gene: TRBJ2-1
CDR3nt: TGCGCCAGCAGTCGTGTTGGGGGGCGCACAGATACGCAGTATTTT; CDR3aa: CASSRVGGRTDTQYF; v_gene: TRBV5-1; d_gene: -; abundance: few; j_gene: TRBJ2-3
CDR3nt: TGTGCCATCAGTGACCTGGCCGCGAGGGGCGAGACCCAGTACTTC; CDR3aa: CAISDLAARGETQYF; v_gene: TRBV10-3; d_gene: -; abundance: -; j_gene: TRBJ2-5
CDR3nt: TGTGCCAGCAGCCTGGACGGACAGAGACTTTACGAGCAGTACTTC; CDR3aa: CASSLDGQRLYEQYF; v_gene: TRBV7-6; d_gene: -; abundance: -; j_gene: TRBJ2-7
CDR3nt: TGTGCCAGCACCACCTCGGCCGGGGAGCTGTTTTTT; CDR3aa: CASTTSAGELFF; v_gene: TRBV2; d_gene: -; abundance: -; j_gene: TRBJ2-2
CDR3nt: TGTGCCAGTAGAACGGGACAGGGGAACACCGGGGAGCTGTTTTTT; CDR3aa: CASRTGQGNTGELFF; v_gene: TRBV19; d_gene: TRBD1; abundance: -; j_gene: TRBJ2-2